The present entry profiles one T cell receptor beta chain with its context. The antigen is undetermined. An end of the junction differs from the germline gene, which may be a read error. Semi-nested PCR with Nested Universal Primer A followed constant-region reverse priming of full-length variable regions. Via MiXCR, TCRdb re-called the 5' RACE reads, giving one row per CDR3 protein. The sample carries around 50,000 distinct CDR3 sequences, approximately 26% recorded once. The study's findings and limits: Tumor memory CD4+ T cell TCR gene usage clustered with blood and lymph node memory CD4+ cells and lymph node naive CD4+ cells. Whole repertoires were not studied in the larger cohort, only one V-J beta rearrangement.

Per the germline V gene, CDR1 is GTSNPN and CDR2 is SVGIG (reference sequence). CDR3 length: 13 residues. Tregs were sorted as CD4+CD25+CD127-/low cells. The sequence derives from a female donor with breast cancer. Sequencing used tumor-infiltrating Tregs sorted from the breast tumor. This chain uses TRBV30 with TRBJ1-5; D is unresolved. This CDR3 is CSVALSANQPQHF. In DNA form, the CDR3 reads TGCTCGGTCGCGCTTTCCGCCAATCAGCCCCAGCATTTT.